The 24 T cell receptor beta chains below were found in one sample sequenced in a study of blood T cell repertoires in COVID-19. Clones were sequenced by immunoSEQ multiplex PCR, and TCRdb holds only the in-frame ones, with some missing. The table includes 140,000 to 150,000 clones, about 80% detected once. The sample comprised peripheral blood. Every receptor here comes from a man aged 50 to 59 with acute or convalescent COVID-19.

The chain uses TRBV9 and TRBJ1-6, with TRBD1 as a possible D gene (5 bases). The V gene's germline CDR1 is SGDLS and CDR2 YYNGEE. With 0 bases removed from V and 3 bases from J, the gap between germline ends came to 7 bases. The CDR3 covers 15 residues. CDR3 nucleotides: TGTGCCAGCAGCGTAGAGGGGCTCTATAATTCACCCCTCCACTTT. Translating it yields CASSVEGLYNSPLHF. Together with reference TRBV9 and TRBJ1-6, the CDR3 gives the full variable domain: DSGVTQTPKHLITATGQRVTLRCSPRSGDLSVYWYQQSLDQGLQFLIQYYNGEERAKGNILERFSAQQFPDLHSELNLSSLELGDSALYFCASSVEGLYNSPLHFGNGTRLTVT.

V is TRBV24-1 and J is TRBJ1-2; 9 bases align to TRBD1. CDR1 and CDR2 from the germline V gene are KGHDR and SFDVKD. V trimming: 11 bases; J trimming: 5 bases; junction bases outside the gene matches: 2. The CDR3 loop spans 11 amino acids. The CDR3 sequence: CAIGTGYGYTF. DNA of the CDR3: TGTGCCATAGGGACAGGGTATGGCTACACCTTC.

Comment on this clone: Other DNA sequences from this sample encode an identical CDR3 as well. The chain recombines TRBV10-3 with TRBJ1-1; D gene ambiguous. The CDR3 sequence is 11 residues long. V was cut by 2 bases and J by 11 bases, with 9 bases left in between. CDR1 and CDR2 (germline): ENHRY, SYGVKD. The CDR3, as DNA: TGTGCCATCAGTGAGGGTCGCGAGGCTTTCTTT. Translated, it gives CAISEGREAFF.

The CDR3 here is CASSQWGQAFDGYTF. CDR3 nucleotide sequence: TGTGCCAGCAGCCAATGGGGACAGGCGTTCGATGGCTACACCTTC. The chain has TRBV3-1 (or the pseudogene TRBV3-2) and TRBJ1-2, with TRBD1 matching 8 bases. The CDR3 contains 15 residues. Per germline, CDR1 LGHDT and CDR2 YNNKEL (reference sequence). The V segment lost 2 bases and the J segment 6 bases; nucleotides outside the gene matches: 8.

CDR3: CASSQEFTGKDYGYTF. The CDR3 DNA follows: TGTGCCAGCAGCCAAGAATTTACAGGGAAAGACTATGGCTACACCTTC. The chain carries TRBV3-1 (or the pseudogene TRBV3-2) and TRBJ1-2; D is possibly TRBD1 (6 bases). This CDR3 spans 16 amino acids. CDR1 LGHDT and CDR2 YNNKEL come from the germline V gene (reference sequence). V was cut by 0 bases and J by 3 bases, with 14 bases left in between.

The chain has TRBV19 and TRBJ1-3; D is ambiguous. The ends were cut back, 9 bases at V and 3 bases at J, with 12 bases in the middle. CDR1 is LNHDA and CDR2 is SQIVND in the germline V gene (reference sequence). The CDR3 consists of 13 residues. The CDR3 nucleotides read TGTGCCAGCCACCCTGGAGTTGGAAACACCATATATTTT. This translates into CASHPGVGNTIYF.

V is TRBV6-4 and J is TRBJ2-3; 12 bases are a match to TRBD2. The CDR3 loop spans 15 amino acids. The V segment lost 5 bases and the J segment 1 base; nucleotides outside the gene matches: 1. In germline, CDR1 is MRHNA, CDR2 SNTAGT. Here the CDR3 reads CASSRTSGGTDTQYF. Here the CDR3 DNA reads TGTGCCAGCAGTCGGACTAGCGGGGGCACAGATACGCAGTATTTT.

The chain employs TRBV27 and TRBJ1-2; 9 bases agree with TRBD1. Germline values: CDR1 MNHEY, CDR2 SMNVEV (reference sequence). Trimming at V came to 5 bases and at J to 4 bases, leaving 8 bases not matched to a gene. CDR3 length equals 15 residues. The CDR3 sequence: CASSPSRTGAYGYTF. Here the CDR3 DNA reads TGTGCCAGCAGTCCCTCCAGGACAGGGGCCTATGGCTACACCTTC.

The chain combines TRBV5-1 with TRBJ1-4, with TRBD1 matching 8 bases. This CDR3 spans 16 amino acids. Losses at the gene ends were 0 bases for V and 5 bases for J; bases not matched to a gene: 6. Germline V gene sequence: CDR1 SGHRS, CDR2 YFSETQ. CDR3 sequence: CASSLDVSGGNEKLFF. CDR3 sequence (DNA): TGCGCCAGCAGCTTGGACGTTTCAGGGGGCAATGAAAAACTGTTTTTT.

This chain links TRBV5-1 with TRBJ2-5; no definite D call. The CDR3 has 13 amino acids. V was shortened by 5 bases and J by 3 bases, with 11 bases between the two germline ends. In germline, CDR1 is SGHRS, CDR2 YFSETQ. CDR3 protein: CASRRSLEETQYF. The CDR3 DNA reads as TGCGCCAGCAGGCGGTCTTTAGAAGAGACCCAGTACTTC. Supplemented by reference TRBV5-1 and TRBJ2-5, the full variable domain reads KAGVTQTPRYLIKTRGQQVTLSCSPISGHRSVSWYQQTPGQGLQFLFEYFSETQRNKGNFPGRFSGRQFSNSRSEMNVSTLELGDSALYLCASRRSLEETQYFGPGTRLLVL.

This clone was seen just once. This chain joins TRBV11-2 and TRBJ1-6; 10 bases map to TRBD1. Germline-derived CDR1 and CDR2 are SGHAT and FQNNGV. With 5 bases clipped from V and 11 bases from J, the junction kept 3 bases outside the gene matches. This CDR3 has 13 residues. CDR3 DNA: TGTGCCAGCAGCCCCGGACAGGGGGCACCCCTCCACTTT. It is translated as CASSPGQGAPLHF. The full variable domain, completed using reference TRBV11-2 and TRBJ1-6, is EAGVAQSPRYKIIEKRQSVAFWCNPISGHATLYWYQQILGQGPKLLIQFQNNGVVDDSQLPKDRFSAERLKGVDSTLKIQPAKLEDSAVYLCASSPGQGAPLHFGNGTRLTVT.

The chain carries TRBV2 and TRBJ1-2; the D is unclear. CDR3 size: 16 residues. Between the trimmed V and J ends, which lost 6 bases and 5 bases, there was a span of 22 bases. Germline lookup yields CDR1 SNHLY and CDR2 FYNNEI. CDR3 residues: CASSDSRVPRQYGYTF. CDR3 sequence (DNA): TGTGCCAGCAGCGATAGCCGGGTCCCGAGGCAGTATGGCTACACCTTC.

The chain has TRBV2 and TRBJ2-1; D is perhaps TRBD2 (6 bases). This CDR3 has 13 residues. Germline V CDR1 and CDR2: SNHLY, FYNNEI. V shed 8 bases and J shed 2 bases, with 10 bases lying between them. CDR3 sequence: CASWGGPYNEQFF. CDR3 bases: TGTGCCAGCTGGGGAGGCCCCTACAATGAGCAGTTCTTC.

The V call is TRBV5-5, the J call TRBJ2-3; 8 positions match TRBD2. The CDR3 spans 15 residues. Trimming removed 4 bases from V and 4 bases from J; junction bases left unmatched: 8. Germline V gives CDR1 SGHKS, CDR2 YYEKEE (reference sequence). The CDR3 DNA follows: TGTGCCAGCAGCGGGCACGGGGGGGCCTCAGATACGCAGTATTTT. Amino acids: CASSGHGGASDTQYF.

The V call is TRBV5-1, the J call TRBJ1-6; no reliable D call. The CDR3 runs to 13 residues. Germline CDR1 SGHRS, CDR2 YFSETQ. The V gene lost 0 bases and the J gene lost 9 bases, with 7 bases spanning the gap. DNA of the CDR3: TGCGCCAGCAGCTTGGGGGAGCCTTCACCCCTCCACTTT. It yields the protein CASSLGEPSPLHF.

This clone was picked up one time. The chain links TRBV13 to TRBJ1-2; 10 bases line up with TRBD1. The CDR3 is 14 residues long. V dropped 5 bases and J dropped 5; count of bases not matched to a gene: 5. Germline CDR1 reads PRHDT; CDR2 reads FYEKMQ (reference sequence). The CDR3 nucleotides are TGTGCCAGCAGCGCCCGGGACAGGGGTTATGGCTACACCTTC. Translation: CASSARDRGYGYTF.

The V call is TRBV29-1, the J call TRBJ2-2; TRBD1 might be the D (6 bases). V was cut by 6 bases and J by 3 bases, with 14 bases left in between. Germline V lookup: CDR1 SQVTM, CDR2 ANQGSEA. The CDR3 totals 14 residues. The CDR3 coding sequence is TGCAGCGTCATCCGGGACACCTACACCGGGGAGCTGTTTTTT. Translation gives CSVIRDTYTGELFF.

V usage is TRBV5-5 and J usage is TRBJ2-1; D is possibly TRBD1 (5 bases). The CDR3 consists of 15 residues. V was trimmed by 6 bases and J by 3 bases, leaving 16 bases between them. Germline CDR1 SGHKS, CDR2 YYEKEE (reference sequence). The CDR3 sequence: CASTPWGENYNEQFF. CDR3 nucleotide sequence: TGTGCCAGCACCCCGTGGGGCGAAAACTACAATGAGCAGTTCTTC.

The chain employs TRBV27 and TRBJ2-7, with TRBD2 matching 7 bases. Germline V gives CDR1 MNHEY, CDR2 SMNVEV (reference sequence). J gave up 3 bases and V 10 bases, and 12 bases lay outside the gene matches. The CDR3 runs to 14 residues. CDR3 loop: CAIHHGGRVYEQYV. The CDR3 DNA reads TGTGCCATCCATCACGGCGGGAGAGTCTACGAGCAGTACGTC.

The CDR3 loop reads CASSFGQASGNTIYF. CDR3 DNA sequence: TGCGCCAGCAGCTTTGGGCAGGCCTCTGGAAACACCATATATTTT. This chain uses TRBV5-1 with TRBJ1-3; D call uncertain. Trimming shortened V by 2 bases and J by 0 bases, and 9 bases separated the two germline ends. CDR3 size: 15 residues. Per germline, CDR1 SGHRS and CDR2 YFSETQ.

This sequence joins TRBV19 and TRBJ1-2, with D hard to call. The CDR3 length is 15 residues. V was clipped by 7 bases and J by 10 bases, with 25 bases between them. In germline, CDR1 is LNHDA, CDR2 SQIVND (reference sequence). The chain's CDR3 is CASTPAKEARWVYTF. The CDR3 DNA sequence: TGTGCCAGTACCCCTGCAAAGGAGGCGAGATGGGTCTACACCTTC.

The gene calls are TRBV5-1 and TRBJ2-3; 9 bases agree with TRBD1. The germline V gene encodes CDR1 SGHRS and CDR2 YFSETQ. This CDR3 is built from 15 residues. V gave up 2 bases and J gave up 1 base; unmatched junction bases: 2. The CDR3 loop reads CASSFGTGRTDTQYF. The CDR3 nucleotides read TGCGCCAGCAGCTTCGGGACAGGGCGCACAGATACGCAGTATTTT.

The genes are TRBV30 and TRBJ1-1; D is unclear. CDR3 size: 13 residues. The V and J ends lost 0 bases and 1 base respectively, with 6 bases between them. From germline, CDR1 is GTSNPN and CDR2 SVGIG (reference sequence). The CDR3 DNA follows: TGTGCCTGGAGTGTGGAGGAGAACACTGAAGCTTTCTTT. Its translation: CAWSVEENTEAFF. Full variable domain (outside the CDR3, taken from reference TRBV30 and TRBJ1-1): SQTIHQWPATLVQPVGSPLSLECTVEGTSNPNLYWYRQAAGRGLQLLFYSVGIGQISSEVPQNLSASRPQDRQFILSSKKLLLSDSGFYLCAWSVEENTEAFFGQGTRLTVV.

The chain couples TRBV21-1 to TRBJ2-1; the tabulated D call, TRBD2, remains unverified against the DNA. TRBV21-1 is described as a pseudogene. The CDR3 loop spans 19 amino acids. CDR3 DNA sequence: TGTGCCAGCAGCAAAGTCGCCCGGCAGCGGGGCGACGAACACAATGAGCAGTTCTTC. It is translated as CASSKVARQRGDEHNEQFF.